The 14 T cell receptor beta chains below come from one sample, sequenced in a study of blood T cells in healthy people across ages (dated by TCRdb to between 2015 and 2017). Libraries were made using 5' RACE. Sequencing used an Illumina HiSeq 2500. A second 7 to 11 cycle PCR used a sample-barcoded 5' primer and a J-beta primer mix. The public reads were quality trimmed at Q25 with fastp and then assembled into clones with MiXCR by TCRdb, keeping productive beta chains. Identical CDR3 proteins give one entry, which carries the most common genes and DNA. The sample table contains more than 1,000,000 distinct CDR3 sequences; only one count was recorded for under 30% of them. In total, the top ten clones hold around 0.7% of the sample. The same specimen was also included in a second study, on T cells of mothers and their children.

The specimen sequenced was blood. These receptors were taken from a girl aged 2 to 9 in good health.

This clonotype was seen only a few times. The DNA of the CDR3 is TGTGCCAGCACCCCCTTGGGAGTCCGCATTGAAGCTTTCTTT. The encoded protein is CASTPLGVRIEAFF. The chain has TRBV6-6 and TRBJ1-1, with D uncertain. CDR3 length: 14 amino acids. Germline assignment: CDR1 MNHNY and CDR2 SVGAGI (reference sequence). Trimming left V 7 bases short and J 7 bases short, with 19 bases between.

This rearrangement joins TRBV29-1 to TRBJ2-5; D call uncertain. The DNA matches TRBJ2-7 better at its end, which makes the J call doubtful. This CDR3 spans 13 amino acids. Germline V CDR1 and CDR2: SQVTM, ANQGSEA. CDR3 bases: TGCAGCGCTGCCACCTCCATTGAATACGAGCAGTACTTC. Translating it yields CSAATSIEYEQYF.

Turning to this clonotype: An end of the junction differs from the germline gene, which may be a read error. The chain is built from TRBV28 and TRBJ1-1; D might be TRBD1 (5 bases). The CDR3 loop spans 11 amino acids. Germline V gene lookup returns CDR1 MDHEN and CDR2 SYDVKM. CDR3 sequence (DNA): TGTGCCAGCAGTTTTTCGGGGGGTAGCGCTTTT. This gives the protein CASSFSGGSAF.

The chain couples TRBV4-3 to TRBJ2-7; 8 bases align to TRBD1. Germline CDR1 reads LGHNA; CDR2 reads YSLEER. Trimming removed 0 bases from V and 2 bases from J; junction bases left unmatched: 6. CDR3 length: 16 amino acids. For the CDR3, the DNA is TGCGCCAGCAGCCAAGATGTCGGCAGGGGGCCCTACGAGCAGTACTTC. This encodes CASSQDVGRGPYEQYF.

The DNA of the CDR3 is TGCAGCGTTTACTACCCGTCCACAGATACGCAGTATTTT. Protein: CSVYYPSTDTQYF. The rearrangement joins TRBV29-1 to TRBJ2-3; no firm D call. Between the trimmed V and J ends, which lost 5 bases and 2 bases, there was a span of 11 bases. Germline CDR1 SQVTM, CDR2 ANQGSEA. This CDR3 is 13 amino acids long.

This clonotype was seen only a few times. The chain links TRBV20-1 to TRBJ2-5, with TRBD2 as a possible D gene (7 bases). With the DNA end fitting TRBJ2-1 better, the J assignment may be wrong. This CDR3 is 15 amino acids long. Germline CDR1 is DFQATT and CDR2 is SNEGSKA (reference sequence). This CDR3 is CSAPRGGAVEGEQFF. The CDR3 nucleotides read TGCAGTGCTCCCAGAGGGGGGGCAGTTGAGGGTGAGCAGTTCTTC.

The V gene is TRBV29-1, the J gene TRBJ2-1; 13 positions match TRBD2. Unmatched junction bases numbered 5, after V lost 6 bases and J lost 6 bases. Germline CDR1 reads SQVTM; CDR2 reads ANQGSEA. The length of the CDR3 is 14 residues. In DNA form, the CDR3 reads TGCAGCGTACGAACTAGCGGGAGGGCCAATGAGCAGTTCTTC. Its translation: CSVRTSGRANEQFF.

This chain connects TRBV6-2 or TRBV6-3 to TRBJ2-7; the D gene is possibly TRBD2 (6 bases). Germline V CDR1 and CDR2: MNHEY, SVGEGT. The CDR3 runs 16 residues. Trimming left V 6 bases short and J 4 bases short, with 22 bases between. This CDR3 reads CASRDRVGSGVYEQYF. Written as DNA, the CDR3 is TGTGCCAGCAGGGACCGGGTCGGTAGCGGAGTATACGAGCAGTACTTC.

As for this clonotype: One end of the junction is discordant with germline, which a read error may explain. This sequence joins TRBV20-1 and TRBJ2-7; 7 nucleotides match TRBD2. From germline, CDR1 is DFQATT and CDR2 SNEGSKA (reference sequence). This CDR3 is built from 13 residues. CDR3 residues: CSASGGGTHEQCF. The CDR3 region has the DNA TGCAGTGCTAGCGGCGGGGGAACGCACGAGCAGTGCTTC.

This clonotype was picked up a small number of times. The chain couples TRBV3-1 to TRBJ2-5; maybe TRBD2 (6 bases). Germline-derived CDR1 and CDR2 are LGHDT and YNNKEL (reference sequence). The CDR3 has 17 amino acids. Trimming removed 0 bases from V and 2 bases from J, with 16 bases in between. For the CDR3, the DNA is TGTGCCAGCAGCCAAGACAAAAGGCGGGGTCTTCAAGAGACCCAGTACTTC. Translating gives CASSQDKRRGLQETQYF.

V gene TRBV29-1 combines with J gene TRBJ2-5, with a weak D call TRBD2 (5 bases). Between the trimmed V and J ends, which lost 4 bases and 5 bases, there was a span of 14 bases. CDR1 is SQVTM and CDR2 is ANQGSEA in the germline V gene. The CDR3 is 13 residues long. The CDR3: CSVVTGLGETQYF. CDR3 sequence (DNA): TGCAGCGTTGTCACTGGACTTGGGGAGACCCAGTACTTC.

V and J are TRBV20-1 and TRBJ2-1; 8 bases map to TRBD2. The J call may be in error: the DNA end matches TRBJ2-5 better. The CDR3 runs 13 residues. Germline CDR1 DFQATT, CDR2 SNEGSKA (reference sequence). CDR3 amino acids: CSATIAGKETQYF. For the CDR3, the DNA is TGCAGTGCTACGATAGCGGGGAAAGAGACCCAGTACTTC.

V and J are TRBV7-9 and TRBJ2-5; D perhaps matches TRBD2 (6 bases). Judging by the DNA end, TRBJ2-7 fits better; the J call may be wrong. CDR1 SEHNR and CDR2 FQNEAQ come from the germline V gene (reference sequence). This CDR3 comprises 17 residues. DNA of the CDR3: TGTGCCAGCAGCTCCTCGCCAGGTAGCGGTTACTCCTACGAGCAGTACTTC. It translates to CASSSSPGSGYSYEQYF.

The gene calls are TRBV7-6 and TRBJ2-7, with D perhaps being TRBD1 or TRBD2 (5 bases each). In germline, CDR1 is SGHVS, CDR2 FNYEAQ. The CDR3 is 13 residues long. V was trimmed by 5 bases and J by 2 bases, leaving 10 bases between them. The CDR3 DNA sequence: TGTGCCAGCAGCCCTCTGGGACCCTACGAGCAGTACTTC. Its translation: CASSPLGPYEQYF.